The 5 T cell receptor beta chains below come from one sample, sequenced in a study of cytomegalovirus exposure and HLA in healthy donors. The PCR used 60 Vbeta and 13 Jbeta primers. Assay: immunoSEQ multiplex PCR; the TCRdb copy retains only in-frame clones and omits some. The sample consists of fewer than 150,000 clones, about four fifths of them appearing once. The specimen sequenced was PBMCs. The source is a woman aged 18-29 years in good health and CMV-seronegative.

Only a few counts were recorded for this clone. CDR3 sequence (DNA): TGTGCCAGCAGCCAGGGACAGTATAATTCACCCCTCCACTTT. Amino acids: CASSQGQYNSPLHF. V and J are TRBV4-2 and TRBJ1-6; 7 bases are shared with TRBD1. This CDR3 contains 14 residues. Trimming removed 3 bases from V and 4 bases from J; junction bases left unmatched: 0. Germline V gene sequence: CDR1 LGHNA, CDR2 YNFKEQ.

The chain couples TRBV5-5 to TRBJ1-1; D not resolved. This CDR3 is 15 amino acids long. V was trimmed by 4 bases and J by 5 bases, leaving 18 bases between them. CDR1 and CDR2 (germline): SGHKS, YYEKEE (reference sequence). The CDR3 protein is CASSPNTGRGTEAFF. In DNA form, the CDR3 reads TGTGCCAGCAGCCCCAACACGGGGAGAGGGACTGAAGCTTTCTTT.

This rearrangement joins TRBV27 to TRBJ2-5, with 7 bases lining up with TRBD2. The germline CDR1 and CDR2 sequences are MNHEY and SMNVEV (reference sequence). The V and J ends lost 1 base and 5 bases, in that order; junction bases with no gene match: 7. The CDR3 sequence is 15 residues long. The CDR3 loop reads CASSLYPQGGETQYF. In DNA, the CDR3 is TGTGCCAGCAGTTTATATCCCCAGGGAGGGGAGACCCAGTACTTC.

This clone appeared many times. This chain connects TRBV6-1 to TRBJ1-1; TRBD1 aligns across 7 bases. Germline loops: CDR1 MNHNS, CDR2 SASEGT. Losses at the gene ends were 6 bases for V and 1 base for J; bases not matched to a gene: 2. The CDR3 contains 13 residues. The CDR3 DNA is TGTGCCAGCAGGTGGACAGGGAACACTGAAGCTTTCTTT. Its translation: CASRWTGNTEAFF.

The chain uses TRBV19 and TRBJ2-7, with D possibly TRBD1 on 5 matching bases. This CDR3 has 15 residues. V lost 5 bases and J 0 bases, leaving 14 bases between the germline ends. The germline V gene encodes CDR1 LNHDA and CDR2 SQIVND (reference sequence). The CDR3 region has the DNA TGTGCCAGTAGTGATTCAGGACAAAGCTCCTACGAGCAGTACTTC. Its protein is CASSDSGQSSYEQYF.